Shown below are 25 T cell receptor beta chains from a single sample sequenced in a study of preoperative IRX-2 immunotherapy in early breast cancer (dated 2019 in TCRdb). In light of the paper, this sample's treatment or condition label describes: preoperative locoregional IRX-2 cytokine immunotherapy. The method was the immunoSEQ multiplex PCR assay. TCRdb stores this immuneACCESS table with in-frame sequences only. Part of the clones is absent; in the studies checked, under half of the shortfall reflects unresolved V genes, and no reason is known for the rest. Counted in this sample were roughly 35,000 clones; nearly 95% of them appeared once. The ten most abundant clones make up around 6.6% of the sample. The sample was collected from a patient treated with IRX-2 immunotherapy. The receptors stem from a human donor with breast cancer.

The genes are TRBV7-9 and TRBJ1-1; TRBD1 agrees at 7 bases. The CDR3 loop spans 17 amino acids. Looked up from germline, CDR1 is SEHNR and CDR2 is FQNEAQ (reference sequence). The trim removed 6 bases at V and 2 bases at J, leaving 15 bases unmatched. DNA of the CDR3: TGTGCCAGCAGACCCCCCCCACAGGGGAGAAGAAACACTGAAGCTTTCTTT. This translates into CASRPPPQGRRNTEAFF. The variable domain in full, completed from reference TRBV7-9 and TRBJ1-1, reads DTGVSQNPRHKITKRGQNVTFRCDPISEHNRLYWYRQTLGQGPEFLTYFQNEAQLEKSRLLSDRFSAERPKGSFSTLEIQRTEQGDSAMYLCASRPPPQGRRNTEAFFGQGTRLTVV.

The genes are TRBV7-2 and TRBJ2-1; 16 bases match TRBD2. The CDR3 loop spans 14 amino acids. Germline V gene sequence: CDR1 SGHTA, CDR2 FQGNSA. The trim removed 5 bases at V and 10 bases at J, leaving 2 bases unmatched. CDR3 in amino acids: CASSKGLAGGEQFF. CDR3 DNA: TGTGCCAGCAGCAAGGGACTAGCGGGGGGGGAGCAGTTCTTC. The whole variable domain, remainder taken from reference TRBV7-2 and TRBJ2-1, is GAGVSQSPSNKVTEKGKDVELRCDPISGHTALYWYRQSLGQGLEFLIYFQGNSAPDKSGLPSDRFSAERTGGSVSTLTIQRTQQEDSAVYLCASSKGLAGGEQFFGPGTRLTVL.

J is TRBJ2-5 and V is TRBV11-2; 9 nucleotides align to TRBD2. CDR1 is SGHAT and CDR2 is FQNNGV in the germline V gene. The V segment lost 8 bases and the J segment 4 bases; nucleotides outside the gene matches: 11. CDR3 length: 15 amino acids. CDR3 protein: CASSRQGLASETQYF. The CDR3 nucleotides are TGTGCCAGCTCCCGCCAAGGACTAGCGTCAGAGACCCAGTACTTC.

This clone was observed once. The chain recombines TRBV29-1 with TRBJ1-4, with D perhaps TRBD1 (6 bases). V was trimmed by 6 bases and J by 7 bases, leaving 15 bases between them. Germline lookup yields CDR1 SQVTM and CDR2 ANQGSEA. CDR3 length: 13 residues. CDR3 residues: CSVKGGGTEKLFF. The CDR3 DNA follows: TGCAGCGTGAAGGGGGGAGGGACTGAAAAACTGTTTTTT.

The J gene is TRBJ2-1, the V gene TRBV19; TRBD1 is a possible D gene (6 bases). V was trimmed by 3 bases and J by 12 bases, leaving 27 bases between them. Germline V gene data show CDR1 as LNHDA and CDR2 as SQIVND (reference sequence). The CDR3 has 17 amino acids. CDR3 nucleotide sequence: TGTGCCAGTAGTATCCCCATTACCCGACAGGCCCTCATTGTGCAGTTCTTC. It is translated as CASSIPITRQALIVQFF.

The V and J genes are TRBV9 and TRBJ1-1; D unclear. CDR3 length: 12 amino acids. CDR1 is SGDLS and CDR2 is YYNGEE in the germline V gene. V was trimmed by 3 bases and J by 0 bases, leaving 3 bases between them. CDR3: CASSAVNTEAFF. DNA of the CDR3: TGTGCCAGCAGCGCCGTGAACACTGAAGCTTTCTTT.

The V and J genes are TRBV18 and TRBJ1-1, with 9 bases that match TRBD1. The germline CDR1 and CDR2 sequences are KGHSH and LQKENI. There are 15 residues in the CDR3. The V gene end was trimmed by 3 bases and the J gene end by 6 bases; junction bases not matched to a gene: 8. The chain's CDR3 is CASSPGDRVVPEAFF. The CDR3, as DNA: TGTGCCAGCTCACCTGGGGACAGGGTAGTCCCTGAAGCTTTCTTT. Combining the CDR3 with reference TRBV18 and TRBJ1-1 gives the whole variable domain NAGVMQNPRHLVRRRGQEARLRCSPMKGHSHVYWYRQLPEEGLKFMVYLQKENIIDESGMPKERFSAEFPKEGPSILRIQQVVRGDSAAYFCASSPGDRVVPEAFFGQGTRLTVV.

This CDR3 is CASSFGDSMRAFF. The CDR3 DNA follows: TGTGCCAGCAGTTTTGGTGACAGCATGAGAGCTTTCTTT. This chain joins TRBV28 and TRBJ1-1, with TRBD1 as a possible D gene (5 bases). V shed 3 bases and J shed 10 bases, with 15 bases lying between them. CDR1 is MDHEN, CDR2 SYDVKM, per germline. This CDR3 has 13 residues.

This chain joins TRBV7-3 and TRBJ2-1; 9 positions agree with TRBD2. This CDR3 contains 15 residues. Germline CDR1 reads SGHTA; CDR2 reads FQGTGA. Losses at the gene ends were 4 bases for V and 5 bases for J; bases not matched to a gene: 6. CDR3 in DNA: TGTGCCAGCAGCTACGTAGCGGGGGAAAACAATGAGCAGTTCTTC. Translation gives CASSYVAGENNEQFF.

The V call is TRBV7-6, the J call TRBJ2-7; TRBD2 agrees at 12 bases. The germline V gene has CDR1 SGHVS and CDR2 FNYEAQ. The CDR3 length is 16 residues. V lost 5 bases and J lost 4; bases outside the gene matches: 9. As DNA, the CDR3 is TGTGCCAGCAGCGCTAGCGGGGGGGCGAGGGGTTACGAGCAGTACTTC. This translates into CASSASGGARGYEQYF.

This sequence joins TRBV9 and TRBJ1-1, with a possible D match to TRBD1 (5 bases). V was cut by 1 base and J by 0 bases, with 13 bases left in between. The CDR3 runs 16 residues. Per the germline V gene, CDR1 is SGDLS and CDR2 is YYNGEE. This CDR3 reads CASSVLPGPMNTEAFF. CDR3 nucleotide sequence: TGTGCCAGCAGCGTACTTCCGGGACCGATGAACACTGAAGCTTTCTTT.

The chain has TRBV7-2 and TRBJ2-6; D ambiguous. Germline V lookup: CDR1 SGHTA, CDR2 FQGNSA. This CDR3 has 15 amino acids. V was clipped by 1 base and J by 1 base, with 5 bases between them. DNA of the CDR3: TGTGCCAGCAGCTTAGTTTGGTCTGGGGCCAACGTCCTGACTTTC. Translating gives CASSLVWSGANVLTF.

The genes are TRBV11-2 and TRBJ2-7, with TRBD2 matching over 10 bases. Trimming cost V 3 bases and J 2 bases; bases outside gene matches: 13. CDR1 is SGHAT, CDR2 FQNNGV, per germline. The CDR3 consists of 18 residues. The CDR3, as DNA: TGTGCCAGCAGCTTTCCCATCGCCCGTAGCGGGGGGACCTACGAGCAGTACTTC. It encodes CASSFPIARSGGTYEQYF.

This clone has just one count. The chain carries TRBV6-5 and TRBJ2-3, with D perhaps matching TRBD1 or TRBD2 (5 bases each). Germline values: CDR1 MNHEY, CDR2 SVGAGI. The CDR3 is 14 amino acids. Between the trimmed V and J ends, which lost 2 bases and 3 bases, there was a span of 9 bases. CDR3 loop: CASSYRDGTDTQYF. For the CDR3, the DNA is TGTGCCAGCAGTTACAGGGACGGAACAGATACGCAGTATTTT.

V gene TRBV18 combines with J gene TRBJ1-3; no reliable D call. CDR1 and CDR2 (germline): KGHSH, LQKENI. Trimming took off 5 bases at V and 0 bases at J, with 11 bases between the two ends. This CDR3 region has 15 residues. For the CDR3, the DNA is TGTGCCAGCTCAACCCCCCCCTCCTCTGGAAACACCATATATTTT. Its translation is CASSTPPSSGNTIYF.

This chain joins TRBV4-1 and TRBJ1-3; D not resolved. With 4 bases removed from V and 4 bases from J, the gap between germline ends came to 20 bases. The germline V gene encodes CDR1 MGHRA and CDR2 YSYEKL. CDR3 length equals 17 residues. The CDR3 DNA reads as TGCGCCAGCAGCCCAGCACCCTCGGGGATTAGGGGAAACACCATATATTTT. It specifies CASSPAPSGIRGNTIYF.

V usage is TRBV15 and J usage is TRBJ1-2, with D perhaps TRBD1 (5 bases). Deletions cut 0 bases from V and 4 bases from J, with 15 bases between. The CDR3 totals 16 residues. The germline V gene encodes CDR1 LNHNV and CDR2 YYDKDF (reference sequence). The CDR3 region is CATSRDPSAGGYGYTF. The CDR3 coding sequence is TGTGCCACCAGCAGAGATCCTTCCGCGGGGGGCTATGGCTACACCTTC.

The V and J genes are TRBV5-4 and TRBJ2-5; the match to TRBD2 covers 15 bases. Gene TRBJ2-7 matches the end of the DNA better, so the J call may be wrong. The germline gives CDR1 SGHNT, CDR2 YYREEE (reference sequence). The CDR3 contains 15 residues. In nucleotides, the CDR3 is TGTGCCAGCAGGGAGGGACTAGCGGGGGGCTACGAGCAGTACTTC. Its translation: CASREGLAGGYEQYF.

The chain links TRBV12-5 to TRBJ1-4; unclear D gene. This CDR3 has 13 amino acids. The V end was cut by 3 bases, the J end by 7 bases, with 9 bases between. Germline CDR1 reads LGHNT; CDR2 reads FRNRAP. This CDR3 is CASGFILSEKLFF. CDR3 sequence (DNA): TGTGCTAGTGGTTTTATCCTTTCTGAAAAACTGTTTTTT.

The rearrangement joins TRBV18 to TRBJ2-7, with D uncertain. V lost 3 bases to trimming and J lost 5 bases, with 11 bases between them. Looked up from germline, CDR1 is KGHSH and CDR2 is LQKENI. The CDR3 is 13 residues long. Here the CDR3 DNA reads TGTGCCAGCTCACCTGGCAGTTCGAACGAGCAGTACTTC. Its translation is CASSPGSSNEQYF. The full variable domain, completed using reference TRBV18 and TRBJ2-7, is NAGVMQNPRHLVRRRGQEARLRCSPMKGHSHVYWYRQLPEEGLKFMVYLQKENIIDESGMPKERFSAEFPKEGPSILRIQQVVRGDSAAYFCASSPGSSNEQYFGPGTRLTVT.

This clone was seen once. V gene TRBV9 combines with J gene TRBJ1-2; 9 bases are shared with TRBD1. This CDR3 spans 17 amino acids. Germline V gives CDR1 SGDLS, CDR2 YYNGEE. Trimming at V came to 0 bases and at J to 0 bases, leaving 6 bases not matched to a gene. As DNA, the CDR3 is TGTGCCAGCAGCGTAGAGGACAGGGGATCTACTAACTATGGCTACACCTTC. Translation: CASSVEDRGSTNYGYTF.

CDR3 sequence reads: CASSPAGGAGETQYF. In nucleotides, the CDR3 is TGTGCCAGCAGCCCAGCGGGGGGGGCGGGAGAGACCCAGTACTTC. The rearrangement links TRBV7-3 to TRBJ2-5; 10 nucleotides align to TRBD2. The CDR3 extends over 15 amino acids. The junction had 7 bases not matched to a gene; V was cut back by 5 bases and J by 4 bases. In germline, CDR1 is SGHTA, CDR2 FQGTGA.

CDR3 nucleotide sequence: TGTGCCAGCAGCTTCATGCGGGGCTACGAGCAGTACTTC. As protein: CASSFMRGYEQYF. The rearrangement uses TRBV7-9 and TRBJ2-7, with D possibly TRBD2 on 6 matching bases. The germline CDR1 and CDR2 sequences are SEHNR and FQNEAQ (reference sequence). The V and J ends lost 3 bases and 3 bases respectively, with 9 bases between them. The CDR3 consists of 13 residues. Drawing the rest from reference TRBV7-9 and TRBJ2-7, the complete variable domain is DTGVSQNPRHKITKRGQNVTFRCDPISEHNRLYWYRQTLGQGPEFLTYFQNEAQLEKSRLLSDRFSAERPKGSFSTLEIQRTEQGDSAMYLCASSFMRGYEQYFGPGTRLTVT.

This chain connects TRBV25-1 to TRBJ1-5, with D maybe TRBD1 (6 bases). The CDR3 is 17 residues long. The germline gives CDR1 MGHDK, CDR2 SYGVNS. Trimming pared 2 bases from V and 1 base from J, leaving 15 bases between. CDR3 in DNA: TGTGCCAGCAGTGAACTCAGGGGTTCGCGGAGCAATCAGCCCCAGCATTTT. Protein: CASSELRGSRSNQPQHF.

Points on this clone: At one end the junction does not follow the germline gene, possibly because of a read error. The J gene is TRBJ2-5, the V gene TRBV7-7; D perhaps matches TRBD1 (6 bases). The DNA end favors TRBJ2-7, so the J call may be wrong. The CDR3 consists of 13 residues. Germline V gives CDR1 SSHAT, CDR2 FNYEAQ (reference sequence). The chain's CDR3 is CASSPTGSYEQYF. Here the CDR3 DNA reads TGTGCTAGCAGCCCTACAGGGTCCTACGAGCAGTACTTC.